This entry lists 26 T cell receptor beta chains sequenced from one sample in a study of blood T cells in healthy people across ages. Sample-barcoded 5' priming and a J-beta primer mix drove a second PCR of roughly 6 to 12 cycles. TCRdb redid the calling of the 5' RACE reads with MiXCR, one entry per CDR3 protein. This table holds about 830,000 distinct CDR3 sequences, about 62% found once. Sample: blood. Receptor source: a man between 25 and 39 years old in good health.

To note about this clonotype: A junction boundary mismatches the germline segment, possibly from a read error. The chain is built from TRBV3-1 and TRBJ2-6; no clear D. CDR3 size: 15 residues. Germline V CDR1 and CDR2: LGHDT, YNNKEL (reference sequence). The CDR3 bases are TGTGCCAGCACCCAAACTTCTGGCGGGGCCAACGTCCTGACTTTC. Amino acids: CASTQTSGGANVLTF.

The genes are TRBV6-1 and TRBJ2-7; 11 nucleotides agree with TRBD2. V lost 8 bases and J lost 2; bases outside the gene matches: 20. Germline CDR1 and CDR2: MNHNS and SASEGT. CDR3 length: 19 residues. This chain's CDR3 is CASQKNLPRLAGTPYEQYF. CDR3 DNA sequence: TGTGCCAGCCAGAAAAACCTTCCCCGACTAGCGGGAACCCCCTACGAGCAGTACTTC.

This clonotype was seen a handful of times. This chain connects TRBV20-1 to TRBJ2-7; the match to TRBD2 covers 9 bases. The length of the CDR3 is 15 residues. Germline assignment: CDR1 DFQATT and CDR2 SNEGSKA (reference sequence). The J segment lost 1 base and the V segment lost 5 bases, leaving 9 bases of the junction unmatched. The CDR3 DNA reads as TGCAGTGCTCACTCAATGACTAGCGGATCCTACGAGCAGTACTTC. Protein: CSAHSMTSGSYEQYF.

This clonotype showed up just a few times. The chain employs TRBV20-1 and TRBJ2-5; 13 nucleotides align to TRBD2. Trimming at V came to 6 bases and at J to 4 bases, leaving 11 bases not matched to a gene. Per the germline V gene, CDR1 is DFQATT and CDR2 is SNEGSKA (reference sequence). The CDR3 sequence is 16 residues long. The CDR3 DNA is TGCAGTGCCTCCGGACTAGCGGGAGAGGAGGGAGAGACCCAGTACTTC. Its protein is CSASGLAGEEGETQYF.

The genes are TRBV14 and TRBJ1-2, with D hard to call. Germline-derived CDR1 and CDR2 are SGHDN and FVKESK. The CDR3 contains 12 residues. V lost 4 bases, J lost 8 bases, and 11 bases lay in between. CDR3: CASSPSERGYTF. CDR3 coding DNA: TGTGCCAGCAGCCCCTCGGAGAGAGGCTACACCTTC.

The sample holds one count of this clonotype. The rearrangement links TRBV11-2 to TRBJ1-1, with no clear D. V gave up 1 base and J gave up 7 bases, with 7 bases separating them. The CDR3 is 12 residues long. Germline CDR1 is SGHAT and CDR2 is FQNNGV. The CDR3 spells CASSLGQHEAFF. The CDR3 nucleotides are TGTGCCAGCAGCTTAGGTCAGCATGAAGCTTTCTTT.

The rearrangement uses TRBV6-2 or TRBV6-3 and TRBJ2-4; possible D gene TRBD1, 5 bases. V lost 6 bases and J 6 bases, leaving 15 bases between the germline ends. The CDR3 sequence is 14 residues long. Per the germline V gene, CDR1 is MNHEY and CDR2 is SVGEGT. The CDR3 DNA reads as TGTGCCAGCAGCCTCAGGGATTCGGGAAACATTCAGTACTTC. Translation: CASSLRDSGNIQYF.

The chain carries TRBV7-8 and TRBJ2-5; 13 bases are shared with TRBD2. Unmatched junction bases numbered 12, after V lost 6 bases and J lost 11 bases. Germline CDR1 SGHVS, CDR2 FQNEAQ. This CDR3 contains 15 residues. CDR3 coding DNA: TGTGCCAGCAGTCTACCGGGACTAGCGGGACTTGAGCAGTACTTC. Its protein product is CASSLPGLAGLEQYF. Looking up the rest from reference TRBV7-8 and TRBJ2-5 gives the full variable domain: GAGVSQSPRYKVAKRGQDVALRCDPISGHVSLFWYQQALGQGPEFLTYFQNEAQLDKSGLPSDRFFAERPEGSVSTLKIQRTQQEDSAVYLCASSLPGLAGLEQYFGPGTRLLVL.

The chain employs TRBV7-9 and TRBJ2-5; 14 bases are shared with TRBD2. This CDR3 comprises 15 residues. Trimming at V came to 8 bases and at J to 6 bases, leaving 8 bases not matched to a gene. Germline V gene lookup returns CDR1 SEHNR and CDR2 FQNEAQ (reference sequence). As DNA, the CDR3 is TGTGCCAGCCTCCCCGGGACTAGCGGGAGACAGACCCAGTACTTC. Encoded protein: CASLPGTSGRQTQYF.

This clonotype has more than one count but fewer than ten. The CDR3 bases are TGTGCCAGCAGCTTTAGCGGGGGGGGCACCTACGAGCAGTACTTC. Protein: CASSFSGGGTYEQYF. V usage is TRBV11-2 and J usage is TRBJ2-7; 11 nucleotides match TRBD2. Germline lookup yields CDR1 SGHAT and CDR2 FQNNGV. The CDR3 has 15 amino acids. With 3 bases clipped from V and 2 bases from J, the junction kept 3 bases outside the gene matches.

This clonotype appeared a single time. V gene TRBV4-1 combines with J gene TRBJ1-2; the D is unclear. Germline V CDR1 and CDR2: MGHRA, YSYEKL. V lost 1 base and J 4 bases, leaving 16 bases between the germline ends. The CDR3 runs 16 residues. The CDR3 coding sequence is TGCGCCAGCAGCCAAGGATCTTCGTCGCAAGGCTATGGCTACACCTTC. Its protein product is CASSQGSSSQGYGYTF.

This chain links TRBV14 with TRBJ1-1, with 7 bases matching TRBD1. The trim removed 2 bases at V and 1 base at J, leaving 13 bases unmatched. The CDR3 sequence is 18 residues long. Germline loops: CDR1 SGHDN, CDR2 FVKESK. The CDR3 DNA sequence: TGTGCCAGCAGCCAATCCGACAGGGCTCTAGGGAGGAACACTGAAGCTTTCTTT. Protein product: CASSQSDRALGRNTEAFF.

V usage is TRBV6-5 and J usage is TRBJ2-5; D remains unclear. Between the trimmed V and J ends, which lost 1 base and 0 bases, there was a span of 6 bases. Looked up from germline, CDR1 is MNHEY and CDR2 is SVGAGI. The length of the CDR3 is 14 residues. The CDR3 spells CASSYYINQETQYF. CDR3 DNA sequence: TGTGCCAGCAGTTACTACATAAACCAAGAGACCCAGTACTTC.

The table lists this clonotype with a few counts. V is TRBV7-2 and J is TRBJ2-1; TRBD2 matches at 7 bases. Germline V gene lookup returns CDR1 SGHTA and CDR2 FQGNSA. CDR3 size: 14 residues. Trimming at V came to 4 bases and at J to 6 bases, leaving 6 bases not matched to a gene. CDR3 in DNA: TGTGCCAGCAGCTGGGGGGGAGCGGGCAATGAGCAGTTCTTC. It codes for CASSWGGAGNEQFF.

The J gene is TRBJ2-5, the V gene TRBV20-1; tentative D call: TRBD1 (5 bases). V was clipped by 3 bases and J by 3 bases, with 5 bases between them. Germline assignment: CDR1 DFQATT and CDR2 SNEGSKA (reference sequence). This CDR3 contains 11 residues. The CDR3 DNA sequence: TGCAGTGCTAGGACAGAAGAGACCCAGTACTTC. This translates into CSARTEETQYF.

In its sample, this clonotype was seen once. This rearrangement joins TRBV5-6 to TRBJ2-3, with D perhaps being TRBD1 or TRBD2 (5 bases each). The germline V gene has CDR1 SGHDT and CDR2 YYEEEE. The CDR3 length is 12 residues. V was clipped by 4 bases and J by 11 bases, with 14 bases between them. The CDR3 DNA is TGTGCCAGCAGCAACCAGGGAGTAGGGCAGTATTTT. Its protein product is CASSNQGVGQYF. The full variable domain, completed using reference TRBV5-6 and TRBJ2-3, is DAGVTQSPTHLIKTRGQQVTLRCSPKSGHDTVSWYQQALGQGPQFIFQYYEEEERQRGNFPDRFSGHQFPNYSSELNVNALLLGDSALYLCASSNQGVGQYFGPGTRLTVL.

This chain joins TRBV4-3 and TRBJ2-7; possible D gene TRBD2, 7 bases. V was pared by 0 bases and J by 5 bases, with 14 bases between. The length of the CDR3 is 15 residues. Germline loops: CDR1 LGHNA, CDR2 YSLEER. CDR3 in DNA: TGCGCCAGCAGCCAAGACCTAGGGGGGGGTAACGAGCAGTACTTC. It specifies CASSQDLGGGNEQYF.

This chain links TRBV6-5 with TRBJ2-4, with 8 bases matching TRBD2. The J call is doubtful: the DNA matches TRBJ2-7 better. Germline V CDR1 and CDR2: MNHEY, SVGAGI. The CDR3 length is 13 residues. CDR3 loop: CASSSGGVYEQYF. DNA for the CDR3: TGTGCCAGCAGTTCGGGAGGGGTCTACGAGCAGTACTTC.

The genes are TRBV7-2 and TRBJ2-6; TRBD1 aligns across 7 bases. V lost 5 bases, J lost 2 bases, and 6 bases stayed unmatched. Germline CDR1 SGHTA, CDR2 FQGNSA. The CDR3 spans 16 residues. The CDR3 coding sequence is TGTGCCAGCAGCCCCCGAACAGGGGCTGGGGCCAACGTCCTGACTTTC. Translated, it gives CASSPRTGAGANVLTF. The full variable domain, its missing parts supplied by reference TRBV7-2 and TRBJ2-6, is GAGVSQSPSNKVTEKGKDVELRCDPISGHTALYWYRQSLGQGLEFLIYFQGNSAPDKSGLPSDRFSAERTGGSVSTLTIQRTQQEDSAVYLCASSPRTGAGANVLTFGAGSRLTVL.

This chain joins TRBV29-1 and TRBJ2-5, with D tentatively TRBD1 or TRBD2 (6 bases each). V lost 4 bases, J lost 2 bases, and 17 bases lay in between. CDR3 length: 15 residues. Per germline, CDR1 SQVTM and CDR2 ANQGSEA. The CDR3 DNA reads as TGCAGCGTTGGGTCCGTGGGGGGCGGACAAGAGACCCAGTACTTC. This translates into CSVGSVGGGQETQYF.

The chain has TRBV7-2 and TRBJ2-1, with 7 bases aligning to TRBD2. This CDR3 contains 15 residues. The ends lost 5 bases at V and 4 bases at J; junction bases unmatched: 8. Germline V gene sequence: CDR1 SGHTA, CDR2 FQGNSA. DNA for the CDR3: TGTGCCAGCAGCCAAAGTGGGGGACTATACAATGAGCAGTTCTTC. Protein: CASSQSGGLYNEQFF.

The rearrangement uses TRBV20-1 and TRBJ2-1, with 11 bases lining up with TRBD2. CDR1 and CDR2 (germline): DFQATT, SNEGSKA (reference sequence). The V and J ends lost 6 bases and 5 bases, in that order; junction bases with no gene match: 12. This CDR3 comprises 16 residues. In nucleotides, the CDR3 is TGCAGTGCAGATAGAGTAGCTAGCGGGGGGAACAATGAGCAGTTCTTC. Its protein product is CSADRVASGGNNEQFF.

This clonotype was counted between two and nine times. The chain uses TRBV7-9 and TRBJ2-5, with D possibly TRBD1 on 6 matching bases. Germline-derived CDR1 and CDR2 are SEHNR and FQNEAQ (reference sequence). V lost 5 bases and J lost 2, with 21 bases in between. This CDR3 has 17 amino acids. The CDR3 loop reads CASSPQGQKSRQETQYF. In DNA, the CDR3 is TGTGCCAGCAGCCCACAGGGCCAGAAGTCAAGACAAGAGACCCAGTACTTC.

This chain connects TRBV18 to TRBJ2-5; D possibly corresponds to TRBD1 (6 bases). The assigned J gene may be wrong: the sequence end matches TRBJ2-7 better. The CDR3 runs 17 residues. CDR1 is KGHSH, CDR2 LQKENI, per germline. CDR3 loop: CASSLQRSRGGTDEQYF. The CDR3 nucleotides read TGTGCCAGCTCACTACAGAGGTCCAGGGGTGGTACTGACGAGCAGTACTTC.

The V gene is TRBV7-2, the J gene TRBJ2-7, with TRBD2 as a possible D gene (8 bases). V was clipped by 4 bases and J by 2 bases, with 24 bases between them. Germline-derived CDR1 and CDR2 are SGHTA and FQGNSA. There are 18 residues in the CDR3. In DNA, the CDR3 is TGTGCCAGCAGCTCGTACGGGGGGGACAGTCTCTTTACCTACGAGCAGTACTTC. Its protein product is CASSSYGGDSLFTYEQYF.

The chain is built from TRBV6-6 and TRBJ2-1, with D hard to call. V shed 3 bases and J shed 7 bases, with 10 bases lying between them. This CDR3 spans 13 amino acids. CDR1 MNHNY and CDR2 SVGAGI come from the germline V gene (reference sequence). CDR3 nucleotides: TGTGCCAGCAGTTATGGTCTGGGGAATGAGCAGTTCTTC. Encoded protein: CASSYGLGNEQFF.